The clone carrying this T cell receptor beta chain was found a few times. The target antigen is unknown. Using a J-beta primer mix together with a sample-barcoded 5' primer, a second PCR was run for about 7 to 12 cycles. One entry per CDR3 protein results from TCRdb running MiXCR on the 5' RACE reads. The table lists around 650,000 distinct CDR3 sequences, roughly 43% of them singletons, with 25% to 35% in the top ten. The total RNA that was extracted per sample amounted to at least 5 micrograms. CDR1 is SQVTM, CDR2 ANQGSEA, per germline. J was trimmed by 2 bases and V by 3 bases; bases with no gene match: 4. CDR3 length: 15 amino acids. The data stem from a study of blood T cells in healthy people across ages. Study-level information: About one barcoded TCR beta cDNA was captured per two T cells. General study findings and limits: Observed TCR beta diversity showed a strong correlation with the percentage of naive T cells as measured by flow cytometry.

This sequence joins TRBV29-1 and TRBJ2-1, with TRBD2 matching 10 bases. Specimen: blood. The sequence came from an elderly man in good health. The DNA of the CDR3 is TGCAGCGTTGATGTTAGCGGGGGGCCCTACAATGAGCAGTTCTTC. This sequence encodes CSVDVSGGPYNEQFF.